Listed below are T cell receptor beta chains from one sample, sequenced in a study of T-cell memory formation after mild COVID-19. TCRdb ran MiXCR on the 5' RACE reads and lists one entry per CDR3 protein. Of roughly 50,000 distinct CDR3 sequences listed, over 9% are singletons. The sample comprised PBMCs or a T cell subset sorted from them (not recorded which). The origin of the receptors is a young man who had mild COVID-19 (a few samples of this study predate the infection). Cell type and time point are not known. CDR3s include the opening cysteine and the closing phenylalanine or tryptophan. D genes are given only for firm matches. Expanded clones get a size class; other rows say once, few or many, or leave the size out.

TRBJ2-1,TRBV5-1,NA,17,many,CASSSDIAASSYNEQFF,TGCGCCAGCAGCTCCGATATAGCGGCCAGCTCCTACAATGAGCAGTTCTTC
TRBJ1-1,TRBV7-9,NA,13,many,CASSLEGGTEAFF,TGCGCCAGCAGCTTGGAGGGAGGCACTGAAGCTTTCTTT
TRBJ2-1,TRBV7-6,NA,15,NA,CASSRRTVGVDEQFF,TGTGCCAGCAGCCGAAGAACGGTGGGGGTAGATGAGCAGTTCTTC
TRBJ2-6,TRBV7-3,NA,16,few,CASSLRGGSGANVLTF,TGTGCCAGCAGCTTAAGGGGTGGCTCTGGGGCCAACGTCCTGACTTTC
TRBJ2-7,TRBV7-6,NA,12,few,CASSPGGYEQYF,TGTGCCAGCAGCCCTGGGGGCTACGAGCAGTACTTC
TRBJ1-5,TRBV27,TRBD1,16,few,CASSLSRQGVNQPQHF,TGTGCCAGCAGTTTATCTCGACAGGGGGTTAATCAGCCCCAGCATTTT
TRBJ2-3,TRBV6-2/TRBV6-3,TRBD2,14,few,CASSVRGGTDTQYF,TGTGCCAGCAGTGTGCGGGGGGGGACGGATACGCAGTATTTT
TRBJ2-3,TRBV7-9,TRBD1,15,few,CASSLAGQPTDTQYF,TGTGCCAGCAGCTTAGCGGGACAGCCCACAGATACGCAGTATTTT
TRBJ1-6,TRBV19,NA,15,NA,CASSNRARNNSPLHF,TGTGCCAGTAGCAACAGGGCCCGGAACAATTCACCCCTCCACTTT
TRBJ1-2,TRBV6-6,NA,13,NA,CASGGQRNYGYTF,TGTGCCAGCGGGGGGCAAAGGAACTATGGCTACACCTTC
TRBJ1-1,TRBV7-9,TRBD1,14,NA,CASTDDRGGTEAFF,TGTGCCAGCACCGATGACAGGGGGGGCACTGAAGCTTTCTTT
TRBJ1-1,TRBV12-3/TRBV12-4,TRBD1,13,few,CASSRTGDTEAFF,TGTGCCAGCAGTCGGACAGGGGACACTGAAGCTTTCTTT
TRBJ1-6,TRBV20-1,TRBD1,15,few,CSARTGGGLGSPLHF,TGCAGTGCACGGACAGGGGGCGGTTTGGGTTCACCCCTCCACTTT
TRBJ2-7,TRBV3-2,NA,16,NA,CASSHHTGQLSYEQYF,TGTGCCAGCAGCCACCACACGGGACAGTTGTCCTACGAGCAGTACTTC
TRBJ2-7,TRBV7-9,NA,15,few,CASSSPGHHLYEQYF,TGTGCCAGCAGCTCGCCGGGACATCATCTCTACGAGCAGTACTTC
TRBJ2-2,TRBV7-3,TRBD2,16,NA,CASSLSGGSNTGELFF,TGTGCCAGCAGCTTAAGCGGGGGGTCGAACACCGGGGAGCTGTTTTTT
TRBJ2-3,TRBV20-1,TRBD2,13,few,CSANTGGQGTQYF,TGCAGTGCTAACACGGGGGGGCAAGGTACGCAGTATTTT
TRBJ2-5,TRBV6-2/TRBV6-3,NA,12,many,CASSGTEETQYF,TGTGCCAGCAGTGGGACGGAAGAGACCCAGTACTTC
TRBJ1-1,TRBV20-1,NA,14,NA,CSARRPPVDTEAFF,TGCAGTGCTAGACGACCGCCGGTTGACACTGAAGCTTTCTTT
TRBJ1-1,TRBV12-3/TRBV12-4,NA,13,NA,CASSLTGEPEAFF,TGTGCCAGCAGTTTGACGGGGGAGCCTGAAGCTTTCTTT
TRBJ1-5,TRBV12-3/TRBV12-4,NA,16,many,CASSYAGTYSNQPQHF,TGTGCCAGCAGTTACGCAGGGACTTATAGCAATCAGCCCCAGCATTTT
TRBJ2-5,TRBV6-5,TRBD2,16,many,CASSALGRGGQETQYF,TGTGCCAGCAGTGCCCTAGGACGGGGGGGCCAAGAGACCCAGTACTTC
TRBJ2-1,TRBV3-1,TRBD1,14,few,CASSQGYRGNEQFF,TGTGCCAGCAGCCAAGGCTACAGGGGGAATGAGCAGTTCTTC
TRBJ1-5,TRBV5-1,NA,15,few,CASSSGTGSNQPQHF,TGCGCCAGCAGCTCCGGGACGGGTAGCAATCAGCCCCAGCATTTT
TRBJ2-3,TRBV13,NA,13,few,CASSFQRTDTQYF,TGTGCCAGCAGCTTCCAGCGGACAGATACGCAGTATTTT
TRBJ1-4,TRBV28,NA,14,NA,CASSPERANEKLFF,TGTGCCAGCAGTCCCGAGAGAGCTAATGAAAAACTGTTTTTT
TRBJ2-5,TRBV6-2/TRBV6-3,NA,14,NA,CASSSQTAPGTQYF,TGTGCCAGCAGTTCCCAAACGGCCCCAGGGACCCAGTACTTC
TRBJ1-2,TRBV18,NA,11,few,CASSQDYGYTF,TGTGCCAGCTCCCAGGACTATGGCTACACCTTC
TRBJ1-2,TRBV7-9,NA,14,NA,CASSLVGEPRGYTF,TGTGCCAGCAGCTTAGTGGGTGAACCGCGGGGCTACACCTTC
TRBJ2-1,TRBV7-9,NA,14,NA,CASSLDTGYNEQFF,TGTGCCAGCAGCTTAGACACAGGTTACAATGAGCAGTTCTTC
TRBJ2-5,TRBV5-1,NA,12,many,CASSSNFQTQYF,TGCGCCAGCAGCTCAAACTTCCAGACCCAGTACTTC
TRBJ1-5,TRBV6-5,TRBD1,15,NA,CASSYSRDRYQPQHF,TGTGCCAGCAGTTACTCGAGGGACAGGTACCAGCCCCAGCATTTT
TRBJ2-3,TRBV2,TRBD2,15,few,CASSQLRGGWDTQYF,TGTGCCAGCAGCCAACTGCGGGGGGGCTGGGATACGCAGTATTTT
TRBJ2-7,TRBV4-3,TRBD2,15,few,CASSHSGLAGYEQYF,TGCGCCAGCAGCCATTCAGGACTAGCGGGCTACGAGCAGTACTTC
TRBJ1-1,TRBV4-3,NA,14,NA,CASSLQGENTEAFF,TGCGCCAGCAGCCTCCAGGGCGAGAACACTGAAGCTTTCTTT
TRBJ2-3,TRBV5-6,NA,15,many,CASKVRGPGTDTQYF,TGTGCCAGCAAGGTGCGGGGACCCGGCACAGATACGCAGTATTTT
TRBJ1-3,TRBV10-3,TRBD1,12,NA,CAIRAKQGPIYF,TGTGCCATCAGGGCCAAACAGGGGCCCATATATTTT
TRBJ1-1,TRBV20-1,NA,16,few,CSARDPRRGPNTEAFF,TGCAGTGCTAGAGATCCCCGGAGAGGCCCCAACACTGAAGCTTTCTTT
TRBJ2-7,TRBV20-1,NA,14,few,CSASGSFSSYEQYF,TGCAGTGCTAGCGGTTCATTTAGCTCCTACGAGCAGTACTTC
TRBJ2-3,TRBV5-1,NA,16,few,CASSLEGGGGTDTQYF,TGCGCCAGCAGCTTGGAGGGCGGAGGGGGCACAGATACGCAGTATTTT
TRBJ1-1,TRBV20-1,NA,15,NA,CSASRTARLNTEAFF,TGCAGTGCTAGTCGGACAGCGAGGCTGAACACTGAAGCTTTCTTT